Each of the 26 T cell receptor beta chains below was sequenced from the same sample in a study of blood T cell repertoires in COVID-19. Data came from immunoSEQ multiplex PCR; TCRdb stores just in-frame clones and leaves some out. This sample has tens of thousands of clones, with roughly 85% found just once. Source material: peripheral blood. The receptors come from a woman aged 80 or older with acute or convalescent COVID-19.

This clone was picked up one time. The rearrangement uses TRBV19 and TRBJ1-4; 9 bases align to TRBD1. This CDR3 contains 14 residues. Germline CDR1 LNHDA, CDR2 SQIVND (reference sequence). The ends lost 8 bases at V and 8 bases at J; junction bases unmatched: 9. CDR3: CASLDRGGEEKLFF. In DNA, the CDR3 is TGTGCCAGTCTGGACAGGGGAGGGGAAGAAAAACTGTTTTTT.

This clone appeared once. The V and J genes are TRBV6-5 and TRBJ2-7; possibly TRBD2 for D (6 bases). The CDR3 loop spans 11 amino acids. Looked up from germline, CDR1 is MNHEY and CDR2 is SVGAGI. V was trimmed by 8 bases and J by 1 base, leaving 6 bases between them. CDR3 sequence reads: CASGLSYEQYF. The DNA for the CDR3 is TGTGCCAGCGGACTATCCTACGAGCAGTACTTC.

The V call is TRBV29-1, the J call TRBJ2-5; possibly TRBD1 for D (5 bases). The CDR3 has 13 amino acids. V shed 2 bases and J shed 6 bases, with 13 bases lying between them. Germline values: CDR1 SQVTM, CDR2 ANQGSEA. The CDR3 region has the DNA TGCAGCGTTGAAAACAGCAGGGAAAAGACCCAGTACTTC. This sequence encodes CSVENSREKTQYF.

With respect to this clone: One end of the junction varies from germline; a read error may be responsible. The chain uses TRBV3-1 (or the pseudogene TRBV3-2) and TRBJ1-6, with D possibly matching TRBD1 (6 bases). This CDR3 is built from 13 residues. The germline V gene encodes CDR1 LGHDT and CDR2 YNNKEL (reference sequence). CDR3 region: CASSQVRGGVPVF. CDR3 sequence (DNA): TGTGCCAGCAGCCAAGTTAGGGGGGGCGTCCCGGTATTT.

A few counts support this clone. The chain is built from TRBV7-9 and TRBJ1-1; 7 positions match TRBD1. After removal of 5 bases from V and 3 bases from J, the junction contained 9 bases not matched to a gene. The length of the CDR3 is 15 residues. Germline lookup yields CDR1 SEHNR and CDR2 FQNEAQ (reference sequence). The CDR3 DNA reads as TGTGCCAGCAGCGACCGACAGGGATTCGACACTGAAGCTTTCTTT. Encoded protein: CASSDRQGFDTEAFF.

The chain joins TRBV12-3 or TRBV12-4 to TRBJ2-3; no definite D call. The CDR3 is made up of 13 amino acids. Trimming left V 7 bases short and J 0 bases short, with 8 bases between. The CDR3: CASTKPSTDTQYF. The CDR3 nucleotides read TGTGCCAGCACTAAACCAAGCACAGATACGCAGTATTTT.

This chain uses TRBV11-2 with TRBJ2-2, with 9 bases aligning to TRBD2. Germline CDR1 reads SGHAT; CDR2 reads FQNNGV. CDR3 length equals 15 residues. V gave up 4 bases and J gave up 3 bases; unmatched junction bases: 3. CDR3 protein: CASSSLAGDTGELFF. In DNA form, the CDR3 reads TGTGCCAGCAGCTCATTAGCGGGAGACACCGGGGAGCTGTTTTTT.

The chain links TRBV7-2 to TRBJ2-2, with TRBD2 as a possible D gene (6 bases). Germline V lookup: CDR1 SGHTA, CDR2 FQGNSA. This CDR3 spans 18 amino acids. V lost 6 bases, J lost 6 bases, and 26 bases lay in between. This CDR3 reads CASSQDRRAGTSPGELFF. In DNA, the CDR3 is TGTGCCAGCAGTCAGGACCGGAGGGCGGGGACCTCACCCGGGGAGCTGTTTTTT.

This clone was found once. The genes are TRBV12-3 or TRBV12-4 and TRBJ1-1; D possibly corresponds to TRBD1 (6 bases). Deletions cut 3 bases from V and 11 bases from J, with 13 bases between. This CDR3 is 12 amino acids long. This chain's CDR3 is CASSFQQGLAFF. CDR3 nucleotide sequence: TGTGCCAGCAGTTTTCAACAGGGTTTGGCTTTCTTT.

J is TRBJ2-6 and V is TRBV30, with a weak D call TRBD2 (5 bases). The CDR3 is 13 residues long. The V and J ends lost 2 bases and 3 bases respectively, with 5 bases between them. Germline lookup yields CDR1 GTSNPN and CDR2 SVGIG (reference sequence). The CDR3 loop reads CAWSRGGANVLTF. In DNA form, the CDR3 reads TGTGCCTGGAGTCGGGGTGGGGCCAACGTCCTGACTTTC.

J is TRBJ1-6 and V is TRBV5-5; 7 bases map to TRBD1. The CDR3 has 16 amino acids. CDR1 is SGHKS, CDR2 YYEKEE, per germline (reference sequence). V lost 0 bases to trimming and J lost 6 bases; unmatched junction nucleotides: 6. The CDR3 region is CASSLEEGAGNSPLHF. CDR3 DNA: TGTGCCAGCAGCTTGGAGGAGGGGGCAGGTAATTCACCCCTCCACTTT.

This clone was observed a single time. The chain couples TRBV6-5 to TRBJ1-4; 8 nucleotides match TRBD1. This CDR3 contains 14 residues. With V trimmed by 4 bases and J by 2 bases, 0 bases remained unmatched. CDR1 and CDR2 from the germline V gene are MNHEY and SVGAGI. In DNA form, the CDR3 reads TGTGCCAGCAGTTGGGACAGGACTAATGAAAAACTGTTTTTT. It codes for CASSWDRTNEKLFF.

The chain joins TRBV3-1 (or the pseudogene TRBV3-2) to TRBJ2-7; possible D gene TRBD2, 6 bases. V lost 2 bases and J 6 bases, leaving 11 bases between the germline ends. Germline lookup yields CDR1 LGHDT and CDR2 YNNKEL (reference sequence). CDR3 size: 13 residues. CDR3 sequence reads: CASSQSLAGEQYF. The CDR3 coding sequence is TGTGCCAGCAGCCAATCACTAGCCGGCGAGCAGTACTTC.

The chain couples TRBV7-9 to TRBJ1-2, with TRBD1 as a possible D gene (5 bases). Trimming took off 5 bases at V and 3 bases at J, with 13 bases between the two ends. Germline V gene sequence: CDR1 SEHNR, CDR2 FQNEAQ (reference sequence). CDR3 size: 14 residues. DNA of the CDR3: TGTGCCAGCAGCCGAGACAGCCTGTACTATGGCTACACCTTC. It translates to CASSRDSLYYGYTF.

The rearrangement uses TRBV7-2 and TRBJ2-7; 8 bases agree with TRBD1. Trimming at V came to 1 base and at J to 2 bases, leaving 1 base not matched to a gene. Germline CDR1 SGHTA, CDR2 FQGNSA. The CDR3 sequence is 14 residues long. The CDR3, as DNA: TGTGCCAGCAGCTTAGGGGACAGGCCCTACGAGCAGTACTTC. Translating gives CASSLGDRPYEQYF.

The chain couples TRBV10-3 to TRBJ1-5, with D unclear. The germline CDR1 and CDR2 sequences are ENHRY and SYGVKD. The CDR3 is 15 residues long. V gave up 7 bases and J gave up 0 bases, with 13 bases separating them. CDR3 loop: CAIKDGSDSNQPQHF. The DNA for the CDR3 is TGTGCCATCAAGGACGGGAGCGATAGCAATCAGCCCCAGCATTTT.

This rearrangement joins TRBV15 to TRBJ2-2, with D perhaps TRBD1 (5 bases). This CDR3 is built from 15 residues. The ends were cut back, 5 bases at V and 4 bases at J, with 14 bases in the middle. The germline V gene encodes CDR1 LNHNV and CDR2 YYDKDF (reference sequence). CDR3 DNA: TGTGCCACCAGCCCTCGACGACAGACCACCGGGGAGCTGTTTTTT. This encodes CATSPRRQTTGELFF.

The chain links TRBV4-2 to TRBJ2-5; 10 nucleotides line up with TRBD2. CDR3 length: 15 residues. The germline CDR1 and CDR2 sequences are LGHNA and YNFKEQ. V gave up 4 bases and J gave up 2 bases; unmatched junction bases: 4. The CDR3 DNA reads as TGTGCCAGCAGCCGGACTAGCGGACTACAAGAGACCCAGTACTTC. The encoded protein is CASSRTSGLQETQYF.

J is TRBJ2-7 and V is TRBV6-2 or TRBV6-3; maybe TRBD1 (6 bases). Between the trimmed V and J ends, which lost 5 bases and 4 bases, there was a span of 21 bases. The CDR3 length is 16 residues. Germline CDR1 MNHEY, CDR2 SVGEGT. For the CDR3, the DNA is TGTGCCAGCAGTGTGCTGATCCCGGGACAAATGTACGAGCAGTACTTC. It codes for CASSVLIPGQMYEQYF.

The CDR3 region is CASQKTGITEAFF. CDR3 sequence (DNA): TGTGCCAGTCAAAAAACAGGGATTACTGAAGCTTTCTTT. The J gene is TRBJ1-1, the V gene TRBV19; tentatively, D is TRBD1 (6 bases). The germline V gene has CDR1 LNHDA and CDR2 SQIVND (reference sequence). This CDR3 region has 13 residues. Between the trimmed V and J ends, which lost 8 bases and 5 bases, there was a span of 15 bases.

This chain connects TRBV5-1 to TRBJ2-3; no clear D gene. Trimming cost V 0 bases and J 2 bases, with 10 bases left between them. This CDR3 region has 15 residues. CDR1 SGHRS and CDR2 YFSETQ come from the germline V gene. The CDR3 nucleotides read TGCGCCAGCAGCTTGGTGGGCAGTAACACAGATACGCAGTATTTT. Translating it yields CASSLVGSNTDTQYF.

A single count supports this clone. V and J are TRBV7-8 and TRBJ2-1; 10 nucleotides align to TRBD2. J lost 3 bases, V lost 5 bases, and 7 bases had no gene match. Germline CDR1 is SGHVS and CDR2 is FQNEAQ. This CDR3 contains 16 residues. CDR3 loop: CASSRIAGGNYNEQFF. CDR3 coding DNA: TGTGCCAGCAGCCGGATAGCGGGAGGAAACTACAATGAGCAGTTCTTC.

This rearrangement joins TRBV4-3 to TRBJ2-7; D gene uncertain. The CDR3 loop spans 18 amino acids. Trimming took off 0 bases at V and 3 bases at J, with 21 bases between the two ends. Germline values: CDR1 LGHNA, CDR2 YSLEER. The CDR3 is CASSQDVGAGYLLYEQYF. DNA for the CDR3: TGCGCCAGCAGCCAAGATGTTGGCGCAGGTTATCTCCTCTACGAGCAGTACTTC.

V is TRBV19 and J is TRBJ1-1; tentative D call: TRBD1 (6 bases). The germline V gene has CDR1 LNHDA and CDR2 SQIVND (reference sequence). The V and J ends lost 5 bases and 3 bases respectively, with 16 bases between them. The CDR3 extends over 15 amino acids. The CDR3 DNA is TGTGCCAGTAGTTCCAGGGGCCAGGGATACACTGAAGCTTTCTTT. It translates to CASSSRGQGYTEAFF.

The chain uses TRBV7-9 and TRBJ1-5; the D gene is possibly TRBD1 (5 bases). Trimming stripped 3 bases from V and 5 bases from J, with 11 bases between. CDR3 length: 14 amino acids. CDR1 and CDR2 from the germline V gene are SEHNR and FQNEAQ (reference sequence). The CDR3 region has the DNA TGTGCCAGCAGCTTGGACATGGGCTATCAGCCCCAGCATTTT. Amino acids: CASSLDMGYQPQHF.

In DNA, the CDR3 is TGTGCCAGCAGCGTAGTAAAGTGGGCGGGGATTATCTACGAGCAGTACTTC. Translation: CASSVVKWAGIIYEQYF. The rearrangement joins TRBV9 to TRBJ2-7, with D maybe TRBD2 (6 bases). The V end was cut by 0 bases, the J end by 3 bases, with 19 bases between. The CDR3 runs 17 residues. CDR1 SGDLS and CDR2 YYNGEE come from the germline V gene.